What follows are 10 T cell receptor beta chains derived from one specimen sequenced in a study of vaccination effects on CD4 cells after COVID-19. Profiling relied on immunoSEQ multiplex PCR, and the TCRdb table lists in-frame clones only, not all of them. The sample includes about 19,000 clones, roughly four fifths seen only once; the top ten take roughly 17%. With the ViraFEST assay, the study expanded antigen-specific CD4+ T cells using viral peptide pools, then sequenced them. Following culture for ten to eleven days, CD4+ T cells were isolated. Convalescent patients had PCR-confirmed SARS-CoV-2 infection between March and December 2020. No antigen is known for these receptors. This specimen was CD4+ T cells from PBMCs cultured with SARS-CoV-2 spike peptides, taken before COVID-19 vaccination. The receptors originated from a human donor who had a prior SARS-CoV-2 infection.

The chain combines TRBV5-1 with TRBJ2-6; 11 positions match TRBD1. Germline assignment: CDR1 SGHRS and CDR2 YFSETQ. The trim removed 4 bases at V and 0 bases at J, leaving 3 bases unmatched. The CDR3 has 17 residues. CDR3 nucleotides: TGCGCCAGCAGCCCCGGGACAGGGGGCTCTGGGGCCAACGTCCTGACTTTC. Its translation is CASSPGTGGSGANVLTF.

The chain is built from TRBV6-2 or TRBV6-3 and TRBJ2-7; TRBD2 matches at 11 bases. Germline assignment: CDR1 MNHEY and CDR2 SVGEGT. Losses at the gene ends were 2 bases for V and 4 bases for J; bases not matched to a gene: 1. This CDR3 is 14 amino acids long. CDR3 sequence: CASSYGTSGYEQYF. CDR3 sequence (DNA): TGTGCCAGCAGTTACGGGACTAGCGGTTACGAGCAGTACTTC.

The CDR3 reads CASSQKDRGKGYTF. CDR3 in DNA: TGCGCCAGCAGCCAGAAGGACAGGGGCAAGGGCTACACCTTC. The J gene is TRBJ1-2, the V gene TRBV4-3; 9 bases align to TRBD1. J was trimmed by 8 bases and V by 3 bases; bases with no gene match: 7. The CDR3 contains 14 residues. Germline assignment: CDR1 LGHNA and CDR2 YSLEER.

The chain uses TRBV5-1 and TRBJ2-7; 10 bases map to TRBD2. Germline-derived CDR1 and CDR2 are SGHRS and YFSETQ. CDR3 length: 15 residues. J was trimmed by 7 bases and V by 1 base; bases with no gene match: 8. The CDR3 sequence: CASSLRTSGSREQYF. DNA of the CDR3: TGCGCCAGCAGCTTGAGGACTAGCGGTTCTCGGGAGCAGTACTTC.

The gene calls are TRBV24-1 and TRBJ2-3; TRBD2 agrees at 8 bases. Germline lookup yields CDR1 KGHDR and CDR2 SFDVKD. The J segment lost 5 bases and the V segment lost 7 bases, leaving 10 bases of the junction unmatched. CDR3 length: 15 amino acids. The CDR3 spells CATRGGGGPQDTQYF. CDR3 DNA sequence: TGTGCCACCAGGGGGGGCGGGGGGCCTCAAGATACGCAGTATTTT.

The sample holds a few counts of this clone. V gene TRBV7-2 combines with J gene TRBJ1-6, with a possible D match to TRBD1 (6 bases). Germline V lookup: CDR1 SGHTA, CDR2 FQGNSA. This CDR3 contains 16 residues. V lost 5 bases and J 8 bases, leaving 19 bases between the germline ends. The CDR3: CASSPEIAGADSPLHF. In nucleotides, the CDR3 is TGTGCCAGCAGCCCGGAAATCGCGGGGGCCGATTCACCCCTCCACTTT.

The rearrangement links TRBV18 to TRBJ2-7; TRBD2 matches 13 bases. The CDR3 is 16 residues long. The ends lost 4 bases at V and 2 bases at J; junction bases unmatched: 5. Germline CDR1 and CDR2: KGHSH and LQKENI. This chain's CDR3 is CASSQGLAGVAYEQYF. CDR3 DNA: TGTGCCAGCTCACAAGGACTAGCGGGGGTCGCCTACGAGCAGTACTTC.

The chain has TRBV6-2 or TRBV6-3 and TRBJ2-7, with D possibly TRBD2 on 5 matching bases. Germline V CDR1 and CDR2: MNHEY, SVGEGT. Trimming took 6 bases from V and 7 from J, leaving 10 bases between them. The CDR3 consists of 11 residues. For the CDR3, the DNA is TGTGCCAGCAGCGACACGGGGGAGCAGTACTTC. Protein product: CASSDTGEQYF.

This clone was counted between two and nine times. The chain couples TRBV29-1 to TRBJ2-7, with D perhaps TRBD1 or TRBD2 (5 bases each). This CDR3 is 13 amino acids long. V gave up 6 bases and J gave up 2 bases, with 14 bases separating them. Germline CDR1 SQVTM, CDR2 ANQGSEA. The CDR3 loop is CSVRGGFTYEQYF. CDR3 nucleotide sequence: TGCAGCGTCCGGGGCGGATTTACCTACGAGCAGTACTTC.

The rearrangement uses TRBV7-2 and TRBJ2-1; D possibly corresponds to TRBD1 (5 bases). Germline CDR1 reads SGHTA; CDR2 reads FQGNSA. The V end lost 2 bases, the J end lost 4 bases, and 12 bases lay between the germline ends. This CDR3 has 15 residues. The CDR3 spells CASSLSGAEYNEQFF. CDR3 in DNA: TGTGCCAGCAGCTTATCTGGGGCGGAGTACAATGAGCAGTTCTTC.